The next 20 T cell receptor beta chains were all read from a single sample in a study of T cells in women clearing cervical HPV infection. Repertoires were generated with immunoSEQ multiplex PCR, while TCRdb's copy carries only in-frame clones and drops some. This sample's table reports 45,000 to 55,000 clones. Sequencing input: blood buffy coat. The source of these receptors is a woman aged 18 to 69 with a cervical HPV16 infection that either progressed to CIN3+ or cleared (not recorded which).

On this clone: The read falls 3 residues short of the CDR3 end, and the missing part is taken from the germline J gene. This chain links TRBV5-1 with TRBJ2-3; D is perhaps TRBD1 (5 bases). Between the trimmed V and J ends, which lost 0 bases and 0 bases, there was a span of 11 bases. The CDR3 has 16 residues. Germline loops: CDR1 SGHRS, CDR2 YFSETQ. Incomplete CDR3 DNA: TGCGCCAGCAGCTTGGAAGGGGTCAAAAGCACAGATACG. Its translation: CASSLEGVKSTDT. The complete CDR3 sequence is CASSLEGVKSTDTQYF.

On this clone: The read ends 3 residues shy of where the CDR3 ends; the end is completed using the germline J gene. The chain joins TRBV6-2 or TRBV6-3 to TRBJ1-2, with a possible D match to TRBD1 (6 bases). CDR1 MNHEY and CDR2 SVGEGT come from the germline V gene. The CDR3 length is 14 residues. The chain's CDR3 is CASSYLPGARGYTF. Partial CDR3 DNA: TGTGCCAGCAGTTACCTCCCAGGGGCGCGGGGC.

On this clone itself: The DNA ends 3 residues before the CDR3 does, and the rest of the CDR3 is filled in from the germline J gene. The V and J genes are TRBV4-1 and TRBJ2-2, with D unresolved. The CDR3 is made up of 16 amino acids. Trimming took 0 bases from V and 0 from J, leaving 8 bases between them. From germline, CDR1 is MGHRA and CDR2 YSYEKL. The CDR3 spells CASSQERLANTGELFF. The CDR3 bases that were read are TGCGCCAGCAGCCAAGAGAGACTCGCGAACACCGGGGAG.

Partial CDR3 DNA: TGTGCCAGCAGCCCAAAGGGGGACAGCCACTATGGC. This encodes CASSPKGDSHYG. The entire CDR3 protein reads CASSPKGDSHYGYTF. The chain couples TRBV5-4 to TRBJ1-2; TRBD1 matches 7 bases. The read is 3 residues too short to cover the CDR3 end, so that end is filled in from the germline J gene. The CDR3 loop spans 15 amino acids. Germline CDR1 reads SGHNT; CDR2 reads YYREEE (reference sequence). Trimming at V came to 4 bases and at J to 3 bases, leaving 9 bases not matched to a gene.

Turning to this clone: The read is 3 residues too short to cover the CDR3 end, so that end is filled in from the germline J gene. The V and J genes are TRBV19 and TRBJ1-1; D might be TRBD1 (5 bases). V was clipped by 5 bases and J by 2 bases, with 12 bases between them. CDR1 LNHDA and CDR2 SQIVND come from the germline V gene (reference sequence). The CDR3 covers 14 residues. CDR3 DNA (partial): TGTGCCAGTAGTCCCCGGGACTCCAACACTGAA. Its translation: CASSPRDSNTE. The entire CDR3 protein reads CASSPRDSNTEAFF.

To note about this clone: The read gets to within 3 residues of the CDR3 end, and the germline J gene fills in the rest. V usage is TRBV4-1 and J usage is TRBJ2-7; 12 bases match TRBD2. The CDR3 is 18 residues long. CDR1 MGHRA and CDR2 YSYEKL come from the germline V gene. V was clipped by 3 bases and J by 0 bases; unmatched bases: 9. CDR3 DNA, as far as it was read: TGCGCCAGCAGCCAGCAACCGACTAGCGGGGGAAGCTCCTACGAG. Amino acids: CASSQQPTSGGSSYE. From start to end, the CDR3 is CASSQQPTSGGSSYEQYF.

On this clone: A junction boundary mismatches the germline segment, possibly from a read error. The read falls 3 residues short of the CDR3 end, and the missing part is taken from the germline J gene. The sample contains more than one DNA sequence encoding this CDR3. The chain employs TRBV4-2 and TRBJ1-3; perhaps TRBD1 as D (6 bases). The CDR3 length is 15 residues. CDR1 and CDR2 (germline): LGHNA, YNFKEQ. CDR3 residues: CASSQGPGAGNTIYF. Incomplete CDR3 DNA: TGTGCCAGCAGCCAAGGGCCAGGGGCGGGAAACACG.

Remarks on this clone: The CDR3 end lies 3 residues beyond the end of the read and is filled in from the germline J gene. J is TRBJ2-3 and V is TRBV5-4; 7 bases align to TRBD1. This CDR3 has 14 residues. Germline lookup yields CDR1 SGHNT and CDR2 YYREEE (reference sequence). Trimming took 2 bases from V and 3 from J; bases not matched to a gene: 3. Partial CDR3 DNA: TGTGCCAGCAGCTTCCGACAGGGAACAGATACG. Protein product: CASSFRQGTDT. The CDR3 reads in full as CASSFRQGTDTQYF.

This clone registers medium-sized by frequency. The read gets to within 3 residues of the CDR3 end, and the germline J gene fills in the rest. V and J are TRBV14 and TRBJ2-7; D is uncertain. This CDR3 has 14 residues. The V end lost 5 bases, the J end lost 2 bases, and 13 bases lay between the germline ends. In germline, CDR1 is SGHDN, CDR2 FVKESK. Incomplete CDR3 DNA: TGTGCCAGCAGCGAACCTAAAAATCCCTACGAG. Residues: CASSEPKNPYE. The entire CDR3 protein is CASSEPKNPYEQYF.

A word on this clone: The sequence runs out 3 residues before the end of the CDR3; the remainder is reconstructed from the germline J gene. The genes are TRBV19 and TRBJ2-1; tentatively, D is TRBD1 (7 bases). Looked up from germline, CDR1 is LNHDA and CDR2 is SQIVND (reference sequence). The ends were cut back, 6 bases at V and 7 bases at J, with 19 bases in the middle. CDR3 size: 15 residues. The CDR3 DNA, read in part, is TGTGCCAGTAGCCCAGTTCAGGGGGGACTGAATGAG. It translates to CASSPVQGGLNE. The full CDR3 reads CASSPVQGGLNEQFF.

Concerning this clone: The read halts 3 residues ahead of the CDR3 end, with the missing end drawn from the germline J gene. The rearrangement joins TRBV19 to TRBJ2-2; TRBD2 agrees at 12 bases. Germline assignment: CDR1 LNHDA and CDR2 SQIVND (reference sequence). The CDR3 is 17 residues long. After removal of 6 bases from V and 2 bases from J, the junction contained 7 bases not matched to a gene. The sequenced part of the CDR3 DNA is TGTGCCAGTAGCCGACTAGCGGGGGAACCAAACACCGGGGAG. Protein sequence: CASSRLAGEPNTGE. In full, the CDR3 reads CASSRLAGEPNTGELFF.

CDR3 protein: CAWIQGNQPQYF. The CDR3 bases that were read are TGTGCCTGGATACAGGGGAATCAGCCG. The chain links TRBV30 to TRBJ2-3; 7 positions agree with TRBD1. The missing CDR3 end, 3 residues past where the read stops, is filled in from the germline J gene. CDR3 size: 12 residues. Germline V lookup: CDR1 GTSNPN, CDR2 SVGIG (reference sequence).

The CDR3 region is CASSGDRAVGTEAFF. CDR3 DNA, as far as it was read: TGTGCCAGCAGTGGAGACAGGGCCGTTGGCACTGAA. The chain joins TRBV2 to TRBJ1-1; 7 nucleotides align to TRBD1. The CDR3 end lies 3 residues beyond the end of the read and is filled in from the germline J gene. Germline CDR1 reads SNHLY; CDR2 reads FYNNEI. Germline trimming cut 4 bases from V and 4 bases from J; bases unmatched to any gene: 9. There are 15 residues in the CDR3.

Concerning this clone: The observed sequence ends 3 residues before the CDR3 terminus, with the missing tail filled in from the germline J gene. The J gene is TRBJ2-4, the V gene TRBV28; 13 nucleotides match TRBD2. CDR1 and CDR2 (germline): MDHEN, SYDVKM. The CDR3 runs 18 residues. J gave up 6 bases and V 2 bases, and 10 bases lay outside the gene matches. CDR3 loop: CASSLAGLAGVGGNIQYF. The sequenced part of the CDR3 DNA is TGTGCCAGCAGTTTAGCCGGACTAGCGGGGGTGGGGGGAAACATT.

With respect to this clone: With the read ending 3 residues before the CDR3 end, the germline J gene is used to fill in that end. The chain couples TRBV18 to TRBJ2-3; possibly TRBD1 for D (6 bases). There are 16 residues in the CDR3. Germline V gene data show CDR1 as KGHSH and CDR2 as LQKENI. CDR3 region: CASSPLLDRRQETQYF. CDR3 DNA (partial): TGTGCCAGCTCACCACTACTGGACAGACGGCAAGAGACG.

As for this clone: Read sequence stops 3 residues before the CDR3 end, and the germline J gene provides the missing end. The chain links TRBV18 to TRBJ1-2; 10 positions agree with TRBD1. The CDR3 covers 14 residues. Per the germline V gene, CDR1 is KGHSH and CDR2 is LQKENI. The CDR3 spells CASARDRGTYEYTF. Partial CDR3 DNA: TGTGCCAGCGCCCGGGACAGGGGCACCTACGAG.

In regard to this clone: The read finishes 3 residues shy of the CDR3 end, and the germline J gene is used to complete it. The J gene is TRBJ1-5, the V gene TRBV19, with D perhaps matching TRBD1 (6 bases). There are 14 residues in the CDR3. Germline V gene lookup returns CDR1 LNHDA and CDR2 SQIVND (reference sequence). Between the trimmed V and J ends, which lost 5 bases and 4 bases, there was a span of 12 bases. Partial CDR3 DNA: TGTGCCAGTAGTTTGACAGGTAATAATCAGCCC. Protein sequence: CASSLTGNNQP. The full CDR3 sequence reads CASSLTGNNQPQHF.

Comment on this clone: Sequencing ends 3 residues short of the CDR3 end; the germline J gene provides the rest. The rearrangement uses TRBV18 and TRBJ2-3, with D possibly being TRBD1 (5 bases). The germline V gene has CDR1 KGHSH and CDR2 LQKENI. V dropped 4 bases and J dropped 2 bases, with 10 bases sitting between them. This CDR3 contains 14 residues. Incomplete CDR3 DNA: TGTGCCAGCTCACTTGGGGCAGACACAGATACG. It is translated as CASSLGADTDT. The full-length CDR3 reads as CASSLGADTDTQYF.

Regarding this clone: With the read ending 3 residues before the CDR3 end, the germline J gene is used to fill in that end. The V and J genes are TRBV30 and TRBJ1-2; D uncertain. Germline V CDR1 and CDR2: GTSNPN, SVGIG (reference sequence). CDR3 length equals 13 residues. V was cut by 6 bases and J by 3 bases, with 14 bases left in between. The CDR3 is CACTLGLDYGYTF. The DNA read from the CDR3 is TGTGCCTGCACCTTAGGGTTGGACTATGGC.

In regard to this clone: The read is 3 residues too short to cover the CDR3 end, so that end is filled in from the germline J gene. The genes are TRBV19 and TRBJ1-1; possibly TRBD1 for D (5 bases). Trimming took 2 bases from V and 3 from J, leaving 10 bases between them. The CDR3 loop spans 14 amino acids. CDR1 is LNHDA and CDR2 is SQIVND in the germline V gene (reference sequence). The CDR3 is CASSIKAGHTEAFF. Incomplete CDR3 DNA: TGTGCCAGTAGTATAAAGGCGGGGCACACTGAA.